Presented here are 12 T cell receptor beta chains from one specimen sequenced in a study of T cell responses to AZD1222 COVID-19 vaccine. This table comes from immunoSEQ multiplex PCR, and its TCRdb copy is limited to in-frame clones, with some not included. This sample has 75,000 to 95,000 clones, with around 85% found just once. The sample in question was peripheral blood, obtained 28 days after the second AZD1222 dose. The receptors were gathered from an adult who received the AZD1222 COVID-19 vaccine.

The CDR3 nucleotides are TGCGCCAGCAGGGCTCACGGGACCTCAAACAATACGCAGTATTTT. Its translation: CASRAHGTSNNTQYF. The V gene is TRBV10-2, the J gene TRBJ2-3, with D tentatively TRBD1 or TRBD2 (5 bases each). Trimming left V 6 bases short and J 7 bases short, with 20 bases between. Germline V gene sequence: CDR1 WSHSY, CDR2 SAAADI. The CDR3 sequence is 15 residues long.

The chain recombines TRBV5-1 with TRBJ1-4, with D maybe TRBD1 (6 bases). This CDR3 comprises 15 residues. Trimming took off 4 bases at V and 2 bases at J, with 12 bases between the two ends. Germline V gene data show CDR1 as SGHRS and CDR2 as YFSETQ. In DNA, the CDR3 is TGCGCCAGCAGCCCCCGCGGACAGACTAATGAAAAACTGTTTTTT. Amino acid sequence: CASSPRGQTNEKLFF.

This clone was counted between two and nine times. At one of its ends the junction is not consistent with the germline gene, which may arise from a read error. The chain employs TRBV7-7 and TRBJ1-2, with D perhaps matching TRBD1 (6 bases). The CDR3 spans 17 residues. Germline V lookup: CDR1 SSHAT, CDR2 FNYEAQ (reference sequence). The CDR3 reads CASSLENPSGQLYGYTF. CDR3 DNA sequence: TGTGCTAGCAGCTTAGAAAACCCTTCCGGACAGCTCTATGGCTACACCTTC.

This clone was seen only once. Written as DNA, the CDR3 is TGTGCCAGCAGAATCGACAGGGATGGAAAACTGTTTTTT. This codes for CASRIDRDGKLFF. The V and J genes are TRBV6-5 and TRBJ1-4; TRBD1 matches 7 bases. Germline V gene data show CDR1 as MNHEY and CDR2 as SVGAGI. V was clipped by 6 bases and J by 10 bases; unmatched bases: 8. This CDR3 region has 13 residues.

The chain carries TRBV11-1 and TRBJ2-1; no clear D gene. The V end lost 2 bases, the J end lost 1 base, and 9 bases lay between the germline ends. CDR3 size: 15 residues. CDR1 is SGHAT, CDR2 FQDESV, per germline (reference sequence). The CDR3 loop is CASSLWAVSYNEQFF. CDR3 in DNA: TGTGCCAGCAGCTTATGGGCAGTTTCCTACAATGAGCAGTTCTTC.

The chain joins TRBV7-2 to TRBJ2-5; 13 nucleotides align to TRBD2. Germline assignment: CDR1 SGHTA and CDR2 FQGNSA. The V gene end was trimmed by 5 bases and the J gene end by 5 bases; junction bases not matched to a gene: 17. This CDR3 is 19 amino acids long. The CDR3, as DNA: TGTGCCAGCAGCCCCCGTAGACTAGCGGGGGGACCCCGCGGGGAGACCCAGTACTTC. Translated: CASSPRRLAGGPRGETQYF.

This chain joins TRBV28 and TRBJ1-3; D call uncertain. Germline V gene sequence: CDR1 MDHEN, CDR2 SYDVKM. Trimming left V 6 bases short and J 8 bases short, with 8 bases between. This CDR3 is 11 amino acids long. CDR3 bases: TGTGCCAGCAGCCAGGCGGACACCATATATTTT. Translating it yields CASSQADTIYF.

The J gene is TRBJ1-6, the V gene TRBV5-1, with D possibly being TRBD1 (5 bases). Per the germline V gene, CDR1 is SGHRS and CDR2 is YFSETQ. The CDR3 has 14 residues. The ends were cut back, 4 bases at V and 8 bases at J, with 13 bases in the middle. CDR3 in DNA: TGCGCCAGCAGCCCAGGGTTTCAGGATTCACCCCTCCACTTT. It yields the protein CASSPGFQDSPLHF.

The chain has TRBV27 and TRBJ2-1, with D unresolved. CDR1 and CDR2 from the germline V gene are MNHEY and SMNVEV (reference sequence). The V end lost 7 bases, the J end lost 8 bases, and 21 bases lay between the germline ends. This CDR3 has 15 amino acids. The DNA of the CDR3 is TGTGCCAGCAATTCCCGAGTAGGGTTAGTCGATGAGCAGTTCTTC. Its translation: CASNSRVGLVDEQFF.

V is TRBV19 and J is TRBJ1-1; TRBD1 is a possible D gene (6 bases). Deletions cut 4 bases from V and 1 base from J, with 10 bases between. Germline V gene sequence: CDR1 LNHDA, CDR2 SQIVND (reference sequence). The CDR3 is 14 residues long. The CDR3 DNA reads as TGTGCCAGTAGTACCAGGGGAGGGAACACTGAAGCTTTCTTT. Its protein product is CASSTRGGNTEAFF.

This rearrangement joins TRBV19 to TRBJ2-4; D not resolved. This CDR3 is built from 16 residues. Trimming took 1 base from V and 6 from J, leaving 16 bases between them. CDR1 is LNHDA and CDR2 is SQIVND in the germline V gene (reference sequence). In DNA form, the CDR3 reads TGTGCCAGTAGTATAGCCGACGGAGCCCCGTCAAACATTCAGTACTTC. Its translation: CASSIADGAPSNIQYF.

The CDR3 spells CASSLASLSYGYTF. CDR3 bases: TGCGCCAGCAGCTTGGCCTCCTTATCCTATGGCTACACCTTC. J is TRBJ1-2 and V is TRBV5-1; D uncertain. The CDR3 length is 14 residues. CDR1 and CDR2 (germline): SGHRS, YFSETQ. The V end lost 0 bases, the J end lost 4 bases, and 10 bases lay between the germline ends.